The clone carrying this T cell receptor (beta chain) was seen only a few times. The data are from a study of patients and donors after allogeneic stem cell transplantation. TCRdb re-derived calls from the RT-PCR reads in MiXCR, one entry per CDR3 protein. Of roughly 960,000 distinct CDR3 sequences in the sample, more than 15% are singletons; the top ten hold around 6%. Germline V gene lookup returns CDR1 MNHEY and CDR2 SVGEGT. The V segment lost 6 bases and the J segment 2 bases; nucleotides outside the gene matches: 13. This CDR3 is 16 amino acids long. Sequencing was performed on blood, either unsorted or a sorted T cell fraction (not recorded which). The TCR originated in a human donor who was either an allogeneic HSCT recipient or a stem cell or donor lymphocyte infusion donor (not recorded which). It is not recorded whose cells these are; they may come from a transplant donor. This chain connects TRBV6-2 or TRBV6-3 to TRBJ2-7; 7 bases are shared with TRBD1. The CDR3 coding sequence is TGTGCCAGCAGCACTCCCCGGGACAGAGATCCCTACGAGCAGTACTTC. This codes for CASSTPRDRDPYEQYF.